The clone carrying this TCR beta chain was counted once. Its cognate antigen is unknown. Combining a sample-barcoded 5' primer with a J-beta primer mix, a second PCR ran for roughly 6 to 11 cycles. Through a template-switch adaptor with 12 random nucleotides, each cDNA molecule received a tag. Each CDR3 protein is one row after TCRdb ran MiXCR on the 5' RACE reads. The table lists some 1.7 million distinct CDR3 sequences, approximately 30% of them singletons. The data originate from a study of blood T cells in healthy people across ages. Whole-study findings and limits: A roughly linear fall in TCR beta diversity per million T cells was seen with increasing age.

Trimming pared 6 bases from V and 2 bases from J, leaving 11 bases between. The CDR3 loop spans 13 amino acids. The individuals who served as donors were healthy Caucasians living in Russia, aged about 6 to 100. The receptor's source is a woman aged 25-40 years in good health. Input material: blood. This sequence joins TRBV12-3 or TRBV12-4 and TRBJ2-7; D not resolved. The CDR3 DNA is TGTGCCAGCAGGGTGGACCGACCCTACGAGCAGTACTTC. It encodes CASRVDRPYEQYF.